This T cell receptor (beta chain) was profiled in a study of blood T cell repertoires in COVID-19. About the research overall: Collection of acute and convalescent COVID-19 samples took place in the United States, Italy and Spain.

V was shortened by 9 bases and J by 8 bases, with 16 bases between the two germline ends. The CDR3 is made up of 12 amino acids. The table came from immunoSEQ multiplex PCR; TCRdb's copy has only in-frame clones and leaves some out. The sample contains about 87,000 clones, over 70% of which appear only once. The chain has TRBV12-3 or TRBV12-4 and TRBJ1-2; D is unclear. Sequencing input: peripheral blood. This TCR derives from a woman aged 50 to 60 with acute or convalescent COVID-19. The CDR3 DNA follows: TGTGCCAGTGACGGGAGAATAGGCGGCTACACCTTC. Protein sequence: CASDGRIGGYTF.